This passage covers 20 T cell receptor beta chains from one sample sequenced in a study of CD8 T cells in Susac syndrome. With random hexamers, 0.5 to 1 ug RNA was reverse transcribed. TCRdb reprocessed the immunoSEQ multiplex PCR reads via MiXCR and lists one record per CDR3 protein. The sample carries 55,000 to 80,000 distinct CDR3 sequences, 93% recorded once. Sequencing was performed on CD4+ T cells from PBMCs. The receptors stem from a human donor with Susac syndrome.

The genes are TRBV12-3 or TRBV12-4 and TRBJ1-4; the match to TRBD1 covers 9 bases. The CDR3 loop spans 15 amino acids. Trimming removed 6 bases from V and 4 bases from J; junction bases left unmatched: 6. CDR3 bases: TGTGCCAGCAGACCCGGGACAGGGAATAATGAAAAACTGTTTTTT. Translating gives CASRPGTGNNEKLFF.

This chain's CDR3 is CASSLYWTENIQYF. As DNA, the CDR3 is TGTGCCAGCAGCTTATACTGGACAGAAAACATTCAGTACTTC. The rearrangement joins TRBV5-6 to TRBJ2-4, with a weak D call TRBD1 (6 bases). Germline CDR1 is SGHDT and CDR2 is YYEEEE. The CDR3 runs to 14 residues. The germline V and J ends were trimmed by 2 bases and 5 bases, with 11 bases remaining between them.

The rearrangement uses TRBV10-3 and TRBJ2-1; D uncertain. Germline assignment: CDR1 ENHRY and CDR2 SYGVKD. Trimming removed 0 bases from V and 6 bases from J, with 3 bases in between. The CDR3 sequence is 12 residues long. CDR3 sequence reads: CAISESANEQFF. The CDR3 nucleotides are TGTGCCATCAGTGAGTCGGCCAATGAGCAGTTCTTC.

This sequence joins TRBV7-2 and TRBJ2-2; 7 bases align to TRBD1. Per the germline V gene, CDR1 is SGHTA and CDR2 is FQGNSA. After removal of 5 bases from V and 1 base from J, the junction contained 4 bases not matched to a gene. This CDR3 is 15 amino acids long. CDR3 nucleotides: TGTGCCAGCAGCCCACAGGGGTTGAACACCGGGGAGCTGTTTTTT. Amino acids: CASSPQGLNTGELFF.

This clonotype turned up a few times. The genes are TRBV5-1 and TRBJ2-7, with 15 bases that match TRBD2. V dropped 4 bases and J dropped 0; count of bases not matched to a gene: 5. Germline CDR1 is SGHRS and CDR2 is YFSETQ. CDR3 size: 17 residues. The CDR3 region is CASSMGLAGGLSYEQYF. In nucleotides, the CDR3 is TGCGCCAGCAGCATGGGACTAGCGGGGGGTCTCTCCTACGAGCAGTACTTC. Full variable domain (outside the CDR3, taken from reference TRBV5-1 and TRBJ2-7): KAGVTQTPRYLIKTRGQQVTLSCSPISGHRSVSWYQQTPGQGLQFLFEYFSETQRNKGNFPGRFSGRQFSNSRSEMNVSTLELGDSALYLCASSMGLAGGLSYEQYFGPGTRLTVT.

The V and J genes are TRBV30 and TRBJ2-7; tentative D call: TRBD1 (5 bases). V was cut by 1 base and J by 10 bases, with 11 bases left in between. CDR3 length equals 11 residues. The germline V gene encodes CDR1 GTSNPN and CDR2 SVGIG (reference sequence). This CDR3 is CAWSGGQVQYF. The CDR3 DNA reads TGTGCCTGGAGTGGAGGACAAGTCCAGTACTTC.

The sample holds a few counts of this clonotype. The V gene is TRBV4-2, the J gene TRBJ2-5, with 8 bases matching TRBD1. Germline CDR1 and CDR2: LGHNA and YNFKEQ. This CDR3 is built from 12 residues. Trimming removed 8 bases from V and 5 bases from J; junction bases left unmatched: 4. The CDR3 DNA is TGTGCCAGCTCAGGGGGCCGGGAGACCCAGTACTTC. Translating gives CASSGGRETQYF.

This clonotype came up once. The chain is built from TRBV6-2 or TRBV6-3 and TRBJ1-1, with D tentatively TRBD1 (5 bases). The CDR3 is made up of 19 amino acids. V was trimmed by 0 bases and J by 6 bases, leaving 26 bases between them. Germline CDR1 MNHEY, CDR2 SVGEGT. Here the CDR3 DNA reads TGTGCCAGCAGTTACTCTACCTTCTTAAGGGGACCCTATTCCCCTGAAGCTTTCTTT. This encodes CASSYSTFLRGPYSPEAFF.

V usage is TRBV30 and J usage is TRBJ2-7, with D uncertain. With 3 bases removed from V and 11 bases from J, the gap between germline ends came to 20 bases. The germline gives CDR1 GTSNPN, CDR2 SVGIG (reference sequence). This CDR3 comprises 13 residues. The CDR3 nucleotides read TGTGCCTGGAGGGAAAATGGACCCAAAAAGGAGTACTTC. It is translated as CAWRENGPKKEYF.

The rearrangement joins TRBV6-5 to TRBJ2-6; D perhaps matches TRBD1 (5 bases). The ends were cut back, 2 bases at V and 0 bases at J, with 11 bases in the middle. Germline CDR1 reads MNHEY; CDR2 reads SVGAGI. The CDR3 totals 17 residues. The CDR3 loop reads CASSYAIQGSGANVLTF. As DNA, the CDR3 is TGTGCCAGCAGTTACGCCATCCAGGGCTCTGGGGCCAACGTCCTGACTTTC.

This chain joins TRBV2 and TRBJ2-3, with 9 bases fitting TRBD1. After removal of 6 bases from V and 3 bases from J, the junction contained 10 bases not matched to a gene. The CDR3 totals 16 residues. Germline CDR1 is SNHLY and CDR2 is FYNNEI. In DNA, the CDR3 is TGTGCCAGCAGCGGGGATCCTGGACAGGGGACAGATACGCAGTATTTT. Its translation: CASSGDPGQGTDTQYF.

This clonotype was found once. CDR3 in DNA: TGTGCCAGCGGAACCCCCGTTGGACAGGGGCCCTATGGCTACACCTTC. Amino acid sequence: CASGTPVGQGPYGYTF. The V call is TRBV5-4, the J call TRBJ1-2; TRBD1 agrees at 9 bases. Germline lookup yields CDR1 SGHNT and CDR2 YYREEE (reference sequence). J gave up 4 bases and V 7 bases, and 14 bases lay outside the gene matches. This CDR3 is built from 16 residues.

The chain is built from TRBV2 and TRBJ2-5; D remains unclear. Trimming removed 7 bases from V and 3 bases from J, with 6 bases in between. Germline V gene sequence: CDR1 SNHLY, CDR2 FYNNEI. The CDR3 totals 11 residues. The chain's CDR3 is CASIQEETQYF. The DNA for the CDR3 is TGTGCCAGCATCCAGGAAGAGACCCAGTACTTC.

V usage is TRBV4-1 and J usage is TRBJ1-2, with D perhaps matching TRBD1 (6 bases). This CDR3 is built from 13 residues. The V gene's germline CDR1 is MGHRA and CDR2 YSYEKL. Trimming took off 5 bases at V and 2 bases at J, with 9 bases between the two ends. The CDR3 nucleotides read TGCGCCAGCAGCGAAACAGGGAACTATGGCTACACCTTC. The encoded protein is CASSETGNYGYTF.

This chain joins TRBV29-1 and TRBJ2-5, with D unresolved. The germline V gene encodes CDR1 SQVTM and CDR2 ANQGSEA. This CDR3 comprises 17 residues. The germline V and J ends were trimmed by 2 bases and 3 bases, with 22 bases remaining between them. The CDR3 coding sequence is TGCAGCGTTGAATATCTATCAGGCTGGGCTTTAGAAGAGACCCAGTACTTC. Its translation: CSVEYLSGWALEETQYF.

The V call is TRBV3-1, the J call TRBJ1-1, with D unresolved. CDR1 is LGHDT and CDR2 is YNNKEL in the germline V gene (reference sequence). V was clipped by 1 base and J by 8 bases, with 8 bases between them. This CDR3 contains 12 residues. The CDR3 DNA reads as TGTGCCAGCAGCCAAGGGGAGGCAGAAGCTTTCTTT. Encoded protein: CASSQGEAEAFF.

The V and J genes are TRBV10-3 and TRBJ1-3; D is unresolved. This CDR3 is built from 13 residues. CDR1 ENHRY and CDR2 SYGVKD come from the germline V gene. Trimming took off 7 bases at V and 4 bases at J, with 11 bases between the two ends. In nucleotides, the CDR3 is TGTGCCATCAAAACGGTACAGGGAAACACCATATATTTT. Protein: CAIKTVQGNTIYF.

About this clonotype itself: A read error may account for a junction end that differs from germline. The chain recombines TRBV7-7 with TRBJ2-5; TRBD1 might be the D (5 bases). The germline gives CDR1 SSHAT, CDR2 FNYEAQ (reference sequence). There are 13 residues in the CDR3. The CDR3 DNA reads TGTGCTAGCAGCATACAGGAGAAGGAGACCCAGTACTTC. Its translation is CASSIQEKETQYF. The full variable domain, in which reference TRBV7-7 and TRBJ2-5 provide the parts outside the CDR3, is GAGVSQSPRYKVTKRGQDVTLRCDPISSHATLYWYQQALGQGPEFLTYFNYEAQPDKSGLPSDRFSAERPEGSISTLTIQRTEQRDSAMYRCASSIQEKETQYFGPGTRLLVL.

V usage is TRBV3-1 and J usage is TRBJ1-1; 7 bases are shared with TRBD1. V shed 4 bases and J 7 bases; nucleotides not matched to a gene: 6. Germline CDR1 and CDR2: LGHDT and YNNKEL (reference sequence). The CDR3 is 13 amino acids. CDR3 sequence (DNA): TGTGCCAGCAGCCCCGGACAGGCGGATGAAGCTTTCTTT. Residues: CASSPGQADEAFF.

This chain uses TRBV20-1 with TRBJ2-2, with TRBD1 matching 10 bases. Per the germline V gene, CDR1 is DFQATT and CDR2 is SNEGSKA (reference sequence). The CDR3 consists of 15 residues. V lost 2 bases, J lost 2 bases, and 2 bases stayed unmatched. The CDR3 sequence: CSARPTGGNTGELFF. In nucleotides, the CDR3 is TGCAGTGCTAGACCGACAGGGGGCAACACCGGGGAGCTGTTTTTT.